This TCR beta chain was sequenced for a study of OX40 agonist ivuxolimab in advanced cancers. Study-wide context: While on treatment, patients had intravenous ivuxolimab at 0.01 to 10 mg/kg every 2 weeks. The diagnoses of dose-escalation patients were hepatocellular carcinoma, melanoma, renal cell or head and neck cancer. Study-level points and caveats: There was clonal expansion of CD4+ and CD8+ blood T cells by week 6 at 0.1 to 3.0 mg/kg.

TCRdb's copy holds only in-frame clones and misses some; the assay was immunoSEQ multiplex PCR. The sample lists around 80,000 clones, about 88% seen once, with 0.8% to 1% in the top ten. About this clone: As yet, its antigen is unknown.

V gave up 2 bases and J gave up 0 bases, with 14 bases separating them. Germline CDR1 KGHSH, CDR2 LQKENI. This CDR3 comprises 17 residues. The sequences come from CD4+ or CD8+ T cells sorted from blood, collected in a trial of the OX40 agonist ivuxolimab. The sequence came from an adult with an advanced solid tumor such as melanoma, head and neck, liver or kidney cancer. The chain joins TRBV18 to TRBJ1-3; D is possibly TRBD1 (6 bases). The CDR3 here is CASSPANRDSSGNTIYF. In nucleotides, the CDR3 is TGTGCCAGCTCACCAGCCAACAGGGATAGCTCTGGAAACACCATATATTTT.